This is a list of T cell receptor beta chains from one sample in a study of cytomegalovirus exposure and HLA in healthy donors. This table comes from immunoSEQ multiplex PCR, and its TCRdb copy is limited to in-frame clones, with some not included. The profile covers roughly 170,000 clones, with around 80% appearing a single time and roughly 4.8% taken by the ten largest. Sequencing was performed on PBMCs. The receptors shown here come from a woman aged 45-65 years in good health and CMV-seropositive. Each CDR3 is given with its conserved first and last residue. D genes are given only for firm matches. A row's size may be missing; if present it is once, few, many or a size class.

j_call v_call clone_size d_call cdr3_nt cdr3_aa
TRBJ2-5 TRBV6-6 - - TGTGCCAGCAGTTATGATCCCAGTAACAGGTACTTC CASSYDPSNRYF
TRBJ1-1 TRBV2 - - TGTGCCAGCTACCCCGAGGGAGAGGGCGCTGCTTTCTTT CASYPEGEGAAFF
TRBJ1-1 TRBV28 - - TGTGCCAGCAGTTTTGTACTTTCGAACACTGAAGCTTTCTTT CASSFVLSNTEAFF
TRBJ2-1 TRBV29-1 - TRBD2 TGCAGCGTTGAGGGTAGCGGGGGTTCCTACAATGAGCAGTTCTTC CSVEGSGGSYNEQFF
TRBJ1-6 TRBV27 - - TGTGCCAGCGGACCCACCTGGGGACACCTCCTGGGAAATTCACCCCTCCACTTT CASGPTWGHLLGNSPLHF
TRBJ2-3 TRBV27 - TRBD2 TGTGCCAGCACTCGTCTAGCGGGAGGCACAGATACGCAGTATTTT CASTRLAGGTDTQYF
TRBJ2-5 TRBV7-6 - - TGTGCCAGCAGCTTAGATTACGGGTCCCAAGAGACCCAGTACTTC CASSLDYGSQETQYF
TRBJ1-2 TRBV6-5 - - TGTGCCAGCAGTACAGGCGGGGGCCGGACCCCCGGCGCCTTC CASSTGGGRTPGAF
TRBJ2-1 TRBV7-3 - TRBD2 TGTGCCAGCAGCCCCCGGACTAGCGGGAGTGAGCAGTTCTTC CASSPRTSGSEQFF
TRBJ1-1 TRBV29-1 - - TGCAGCGTTGGGGAGGTCATGAACACTGAAGCTTTCTTT CSVGEVMNTEAFF
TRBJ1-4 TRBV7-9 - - TGTTCCAGCAGCTTAACAACGGGAAAACTGTTTTTT CSSSLTTGKLFF
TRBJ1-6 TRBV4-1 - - TGCGCCAGCAGCCAACCCCGAGTGGGAGGGGAAAATTCACCCCTCCACTTT CASSQPRVGGENSPLHF
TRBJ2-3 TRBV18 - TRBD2 TGTGCCAGCTCACCATCTAGCGGGGCTGATACGCAGTATTTT CASSPSSGADTQYF
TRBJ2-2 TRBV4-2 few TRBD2 TGTGCCAGCAGCCAAGAACTAGCGACCAGAACCGGGGAGCTGTTTTTT CASSQELATRTGELFF
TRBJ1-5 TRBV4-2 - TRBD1 TGTGCCAGCAGCCAAGTATGGGGACAGGGGTGGAATCAGCCCCAGCATTTT CASSQVWGQGWNQPQHF